These T cell receptor beta chains were read from a single sample in a study of control samples from healthy donors and cancer patients. The assay was immunoSEQ multiplex PCR, and TCRdb's table has in-frame clones only and misses some. The sample lists around 100,000 clones; 90% to 95% were seen once. What was sequenced was blood. These receptors were obtained from a woman between 18 and 30 years old in good health. Both conserved end residues are part of each CDR3. The D gene is left open where the match is weak. Clone size is not always given. Where it is, it says once, few, many or a class for expanded clones.

>TRBV11-2|TRBJ1-1|TRBD1|-
CASIRFLTGVMNTEAFF
TGTGCCAGCATCCGATTCCTGACAGGGGTTATGAACACTGAAGCTTTCTTT
>TRBV6-5|TRBJ1-1|-|-
CASSGGGFNTEAFF
TGTGCCAGCAGCGGGGGAGGGTTCAACACTGAAGCTTTCTTT
>TRBV4-3|TRBJ2-7|-|-
CASSQLYEQYF
TGCGCCAGCAGCCAATTGTACGAGCAGTACTTC
>TRBV16|TRBJ2-1|TRBD2|-
CASSQSAREPYNEQFF
TGTGCCAGCAGCCAATCCGCGCGGGAGCCCTACAATGAGCAGTTCTTC
>TRBV19|TRBJ1-4|TRBD1|once
CASSKGQGVRNEKLFF
TGTGCCAGTAGTAAAGGACAGGGGGTGCGGAATGAAAAACTGTTTTTT
>TRBV6-1|TRBJ2-7|TRBD1|-
CASSEQQGGPDEQYF
TGTGCCAGCAGTGAACAACAGGGGGGTCCCGACGAGCAGTACTTC
>TRBV30|TRBJ2-3|-|once
CAWRAAPGTDTQYF
TGTGCCTGGAGAGCGGCCCCCGGGACAGATACGCAGTATTTT
>TRBV7-9|TRBJ1-2|-|-
CASSGHPDYGYTF
TGTGCCAGCAGCGGACACCCGGACTATGGCTACACCTTC
>TRBV19|TRBJ1-1|-|-
CASILSTEAFF
TGTGCCAGTATTCTAAGCACTGAAGCTTTCTTT
>TRBV20-1|TRBJ2-5|-|-
CSARHRETQYF
TGCAGTGCTAGACATCGGGAGACCCAGTACTTC
>TRBV5-1|TRBJ2-3|-|-
CASSLEGGGTDTQYF
TGCGCCAGCAGCTTGGAAGGTGGCGGGACAGATACGCAGTATTTT
>TRBV29-1|TRBJ2-7|TRBD1|-
CSVRDSSYEQYF
TGCAGCGTTAGGGACAGCTCCTACGAGCAGTACTTC
>TRBV9|TRBJ1-2|-|-
CASSVDFREGNGYTF
TGTGCCAGCAGCGTAGATTTCCGGGAGGGAAATGGCTACACCTTC
>TRBV5-1|TRBJ1-2|-|-
CASSTMVGSGYTF
TGCGCCAGCAGCACAATGGTGGGGTCGGGCTACACCTTC
>TRBV13|TRBJ2-6|-|-
CASTKWYGANVLTF
TGTGCCAGCACCAAATGGTATGGGGCCAACGTCCTGACTTTC
>TRBV4-3|TRBJ2-5|-|-
CASSHYRDIQETQYF
TGCGCCAGCAGCCACTACCGGGACATCCAAGAGACCCAGTACTTC
>TRBV19|TRBJ2-1|-|once
CASRLGGYEQFF
TGTGCCAGTCGTTTAGGAGGGTATGAGCAGTTCTTC
>TRBV7-6|TRBJ1-1|TRBD1|-
CASSSARTGFGRIEAFF
TGTGCCAGCAGCTCAGCTCGGACAGGGTTCGGTAGGATTGAAGCTTTCTTT
>TRBV7-6|TRBJ2-1|TRBD2|-
CASSIRDYSYNEQFF
TGTGCCAGCAGCATCCGGGACTACTCCTACAATGAGCAGTTCTTC
>TRBV30|TRBJ1-4|-|-
CACQRTNEKLFF
TGTGCCTGCCAAAGAACTAATGAAAAACTGTTTTTT
>TRBV29-1|TRBJ2-5|-|once
CSVAMVKETQYF
TGCAGCGTTGCGATGGTGAAAGAGACCCAGTACTTC
>TRBV10-3|TRBJ2-3|-|-
CAISPGDTQYF
TGTGCCATCAGTCCCGGGGATACGCAGTATTTT
>TRBV2|TRBJ1-1|-|-
CASRDRNTEAFF
TGTGCCAGCAGGGACAGGAACACTGAAGCTTTCTTT
>TRBV14|TRBJ1-3|-|-
CASSYGLPSGNTIYF
TGTGCCAGCAGTTACGGGCTCCCCTCTGGAAACACCATATATTTT
>TRBV7-2|TRBJ2-1|TRBD2|-
CASSPVAGVAYNEQFF
TGTGCCAGCAGCCCCGTAGCGGGAGTGGCTTACAATGAGCAGTTCTTC
>TRBV18|TRBJ1-2|-|-
CASSLGTDYGYTF
TGTGCCAGCTCACTGGGGACGGACTATGGCTACACCTTC
>TRBV9|TRBJ2-7|-|-
CASSATRTFDEQYF
TGTGCCAGCAGCGCTACTAGGACCTTCGACGAGCAGTACTTC
>TRBV14|TRBJ1-2|TRBD1|-
CASSQTGSYGYTF
TGTGCCAGCAGCCAGACAGGGTCCTATGGCTACACCTTC
>TRBV6-5|TRBJ2-5|-|-
CASSFNVQETQYF
TGTGCCAGCAGTTTCAACGTTCAAGAGACCCAGTACTTC
>TRBV19|TRBJ2-7|TRBD1|-
CASSMARGIGEQYF
TGTGCCAGTAGTATGGCCAGGGGGATCGGAGAGCAGTACTTC
>TRBV10-3|TRBJ1-1|TRBD1|-
CATTNRDRGQNTEAFF
TGTGCCACGACAAACCGGGACAGGGGGCAGAACACTGAAGCTTTCTTT
>TRBV24-1|TRBJ2-1|-|-
CATSDKGPRDEQFF
TGTGCCACCAGCGATAAGGGACCTAGAGATGAGCAGTTCTTC
>TRBV30|TRBJ2-3|-|-
CAWISHGSTDTQYF
TGTGCCTGGATTTCGCACGGGAGCACAGATACGCAGTATTTT
>TRBV7-2|TRBJ1-1|-|-
CASSLGPRTEAFF
TGTGCCAGCAGCTTAGGGCCGCGCACTGAAGCTTTCTTT
>TRBV5-6|TRBJ1-2|TRBD1|-
CASSTTGDYGYTF
TGTGCCAGCAGTACGACAGGGGACTATGGCTACACCTTC
>TRBV6-5|TRBJ2-1|TRBD2|-
CASLLAYNEQFF
TGTGCCAGCCTACTAGCGTACAATGAGCAGTTCTTC
>TRBV9|TRBJ2-6|-|-
CASSLGQPLHGAGANVLTF
TGTGCCAGCAGCCTTGGACAGCCCCTTCACGGCGCGGGGGCCAACGTCCTGACTTTC
>TRBV6-2/TRBV6-3|TRBJ2-5|-|-
CASSYMGQEMTQYF
TGTGCCAGCAGTTATATGGGCCAAGAGATGACCCAGTACTTC
>TRBV5-8|TRBJ1-1|-|-
CASSLLQANTEAFF
TGTGCCAGCAGCTTGCTACAGGCGAACACTGAAGCTTTCTTT
>TRBV15|TRBJ2-7|TRBD2|-
CATSKGLAGGGGYEQYF
TGTGCCACCAGCAAAGGACTAGCGGGAGGCGGGGGCTACGAGCAGTACTTC
>TRBV18|TRBJ1-4|TRBD1|-
CASSPGRGNEKLFF
TGTGCCAGCTCACCGGGCAGGGGGAATGAAAAACTGTTTTTT
>TRBV14|TRBJ2-7|-|-
CASSQDRAGSYEQYF
TGTGCCAGCAGCCAAGATCGGGCAGGGAGCTACGAGCAGTACTTC
>TRBV29-1|TRBJ2-7|TRBD1|-
CSARTGWYEQYF
TGCAGCGCTAGGACAGGGTGGTACGAGCAGTACTTC
>TRBV27|TRBJ2-2|-|-
CASSPTTGSTGELFF
TGTGCCAGCAGTCCAACCACAGGGTCCACCGGGGAGCTGTTTTTT
>TRBV27|TRBJ1-5|-|-
CASSPDLWGRNQPQHF
TGTGCCAGCAGTCCAGACCTTTGGGGTCGCAATCAGCCCCAGCATTTT
>TRBV7-9|TRBJ2-5|-|-
CASSLYMEGETQYF
TGTGCCAGCAGCTTATACATGGAGGGGGAGACCCAGTACTTC
>TRBV4-2|TRBJ2-3|-|-
CASSQMILGGTSTDTQYF
TGTGCCAGCAGCCAAATGATTCTAGGAGGGACTAGCACAGATACGCAGTATTTT
>TRBV9|TRBJ1-6|-|-
CASSVGPGENSPLHF
TGTGCCAGCAGCGTAGGCCCAGGGGAGAATTCACCCCTCCACTTT
>TRBV27|TRBJ2-1|TRBD2|-
CASSPPAGGSYNEQFF
TGTGCCAGCAGTCCACCAGCGGGGGGCTCCTACAATGAGCAGTTCTTC
>TRBV24-1|TRBJ2-3|-|-
CATNTGGPTDTQYF
TGTGCCACCAACACCGGGGGACCCACAGATACGCAGTATTTT
>TRBV19|TRBJ1-3|-|once
CASSIGRPGNTIYF
TGTGCCAGTAGTATCGGTCGACCTGGAAACACCATATATTTT
>TRBV6-1|TRBJ2-1|-|many
CASSEGAGAPYNEQFF
TGTGCCAGCAGTGAAGGTGCCGGGGCCCCCTACAATGAGCAGTTCTTC
>TRBV5-6|TRBJ1-2|-|-
CASSPRGPPNYGYTF
TGTGCCAGCAGCCCCCGTGGGCCTCCTAACTATGGCTACACCTTC
>TRBV19|TRBJ1-3|-|-
CASSYKVSGNTIYF
TGTGCCAGTAGCTACAAAGTCTCTGGAAACACCATATATTTT
>TRBV6-2/TRBV6-3|TRBJ2-1|-|-
CASSYQGSYNEQFF
TGTGCCAGCAGTTATCAAGGAAGTTACAATGAGCAGTTCTTC
>TRBV15|TRBJ1-5|TRBD1|-
CATSRKTGRDQPQHF
TGTGCCACCAGCAGGAAGACAGGGAGGGATCAGCCCCAGCATTTT
>TRBV9|TRBJ1-1|-|-
CASSVEHSGDTEAFF
TGTGCCAGCAGCGTAGAACACAGCGGGGACACTGAAGCTTTCTTT